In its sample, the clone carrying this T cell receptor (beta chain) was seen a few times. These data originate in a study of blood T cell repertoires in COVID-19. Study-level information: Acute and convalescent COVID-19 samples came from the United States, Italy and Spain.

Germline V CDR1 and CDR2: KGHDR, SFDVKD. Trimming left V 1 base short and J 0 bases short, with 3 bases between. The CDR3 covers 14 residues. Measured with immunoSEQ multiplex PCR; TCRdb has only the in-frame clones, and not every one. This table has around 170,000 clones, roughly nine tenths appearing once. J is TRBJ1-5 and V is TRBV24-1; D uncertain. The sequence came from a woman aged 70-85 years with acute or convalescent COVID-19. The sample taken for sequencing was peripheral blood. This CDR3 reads CATSDFYSNQPQHF. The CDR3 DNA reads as TGTGCCACCAGTGATTTTTATAGCAATCAGCCCCAGCATTTT.